This T cell receptor beta chain appears in the sequencing data of a study of T cell changes during pregnancy in multiple sclerosis. V dropped 7 bases and J dropped 5 bases, with 20 bases sitting between them. Germline V gene sequence: CDR1 LNHDA, CDR2 SQIVND (reference sequence). The CDR3 has 15 amino acids. Sequenced by immunoSEQ multiplex PCR; TCRdb stores in-frame clones only, minus some. The top ten hold roughly 5.2% of the sample, which has tens of thousands of clones, about 91% seen once. This clone was observed a few times. The source was peripheral blood, collected in the first trimester of pregnancy. The chain joins TRBV19 to TRBJ1-1; D is perhaps TRBD1 (5 bases). This clonotype originated in a female donor in good health, enrolled as a control in a pregnancy study. The CDR3 spells CASTIGAGGRTEAFF. The CDR3 DNA sequence: TGTGCCAGTACCATAGGGGCAGGCGGGAGGACTGAAGCTTTCTTT.